What follows describes a single T cell receptor beta chain. The sample belongs to a study of blood T cell repertoires in COVID-19. Profiling relied on immunoSEQ multiplex PCR, and the TCRdb table lists in-frame clones only, not all of them. The sample has about 410,000 clones; around 92% are singletons. V was shortened by 3 bases and J by 0 bases, with 8 bases between the two germline ends. The germline gives CDR1 SNHLY, CDR2 FYNNEI. The CDR3 has 15 residues. The genes are TRBV2 and TRBJ2-2; D perhaps matches TRBD2 (6 bases). This clonotype originated in a woman aged 25 to 45 who had recovered from COVID-19. The material sequenced was PBMCs or T cells enriched from blood (not recorded which). The CDR3 DNA sequence: TGTGCCAGCAGTGATCCGGGGGCGAACACCGGGGAGCTGTTTTTT. Residues: CASSDPGANTGELFF.